The entry that follows covers one T cell receptor (beta chain) sequence. What this receptor recognizes is not known. The junction departs from the called germline gene at one end, perhaps through a read error. These data are taken from a study of neurological immune-mediated disorders (dated by TCRdb to the late 2010s). Regarding the research as a whole: Peripheral blood TCR-beta repertoires from HTLV-I-associated myelopathy (HAM/TSP) patients, multiple sclerosis patients and healthy controls were compared by UMI-based sequencing. The approximately 100 TCR-beta libraries included longitudinal samples, technical triplicates and paired sorted CD4+ and CD8+ T-cell subsets alongside PBMC samples. The cohort included 68 subjects: approximately 14 with HAM/TSP, around 35 with multiple sclerosis, and about 20 healthy controls. The paper as a whole reports these results and caveats: No identical CDR3 amino acid sequences were shared among expanded clones across subjects, suggesting private TCR-beta repertoires in all groups. The highest TCR clonal expansion was observed in HAM/TSP patients, whereas the lowest was observed in MS patients, even when compared with healthy controls.

cDNA was synthesized by template-switch 5'RACE using a primer with a 10-nucleotide random unique molecular identifier that tagged each TCR transcript. Every sequencing run yielded over 170 million TCR-beta sequences covering 15-18 subjects. The RNeasy kit was used to extract total RNA. TCR-beta VDJ regions were amplified with primers for the TCR constant region and the 5'RACE anchor, using the KAPA Real-time Library Amplification kit. A first PCR added sample indexes and Illumina adaptors, after which a second PCR increased the library yield. After purification with Ampure beads, the TCR product of roughly 650 bp was size-selected on a 2% E-gel SizeSelection system. Library quality was checked on a Bioanalyzer, concentration was measured with Qubit, and libraries were quantified with the Kapa Library Quantification kit before pooling. Libraries were sequenced paired-end 2 x 150 bp on an Illumina HiSeq 2500. To increase sequence diversity, about 25-30% phiX was spiked into each library pool. The authors' analysis ran thus. Quality-filtered reads were processed with the UMI-based MiGEC pipeline, and over 85% of raw TCR sequences were removed by the MiGEC pipeline during error correction. IMGT germline references were used for aligning VDJ genes, and each clonotype was defined as a unique CDR3 amino acid sequence together with its V-J genes. Clonal expansion, Shannon diversity, and CDR3 relatedness (CalcPairwiseDistances, ClusterSamples) were evaluated with VDJtools, and phylogenetic trees were built with CLCbio workbench. Clones with at least 8 unique UMIs were defined as expanded, with this threshold being based on coefficient-of-variation modelling across technical triplicates. TCRdb ran its own pipeline on the public reads, namely fastp trimming at Q25 and MiXCR clone calling, and kept in-frame beta chains. All rows with the same CDR3 protein become a single entry with the most common DNA and genes. The V and J calls, along with clone size, are taken from TCRdb and not from the paper's own processing. For this sample there are 50,000 or so distinct CDR3 sequences; around 10% appear just once. The leading ten clones occupy around 20% of the sample.

For unsorted PBMC libraries, 2 million PBMCs were used after storage in RNAlater at -80 degrees C until RNA extraction. PBMCs were separated from peripheral blood using Ficoll-Hypaque density gradient centrifugation and then cryopreserved in liquid nitrogen. Specimen: PBMCs. This receptor was taken from a woman in her thirties or forties with HTLV-1-associated myelopathy (HAM/TSP).

The nucleotide sequence is TGTACCAGCAGCCAGAGGGTAGGGGGCTCCTACGAGCAGTACTTC. Its translation reads: CTSSQRVGGSYEQYF. This sequence uses TRBV9 and TRBJ2-7; matching of 6 bases hints at TRBD1 as the D gene. CDR1 and CDR2, looked up from the germline V gene, are SGDLS and YYNGEE. The CDR3 runs 15 amino acids, cysteine and phenylalanine included. This entry keeps only the CDR3 DNA: 45 bases, framed from base 1.